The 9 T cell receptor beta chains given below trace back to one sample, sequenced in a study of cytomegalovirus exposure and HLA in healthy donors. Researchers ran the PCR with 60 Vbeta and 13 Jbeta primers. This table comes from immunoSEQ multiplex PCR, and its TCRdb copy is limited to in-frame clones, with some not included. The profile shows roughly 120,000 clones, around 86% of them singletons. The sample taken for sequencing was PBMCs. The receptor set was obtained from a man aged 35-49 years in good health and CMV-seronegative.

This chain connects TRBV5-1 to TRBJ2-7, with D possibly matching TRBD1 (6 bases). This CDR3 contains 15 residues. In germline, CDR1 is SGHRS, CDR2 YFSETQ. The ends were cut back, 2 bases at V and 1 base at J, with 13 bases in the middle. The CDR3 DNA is TGCGCCAGCAGCTTCGCTTTGGACAGTTCCTACGAGCAGTACTTC. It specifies CASSFALDSSYEQYF.

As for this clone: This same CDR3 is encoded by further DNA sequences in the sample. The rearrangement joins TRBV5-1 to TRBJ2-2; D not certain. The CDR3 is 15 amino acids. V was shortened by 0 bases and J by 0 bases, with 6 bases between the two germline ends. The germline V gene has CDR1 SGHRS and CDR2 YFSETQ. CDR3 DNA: TGCGCCAGCAGCTTGGGACACACGAACACCGGGGAGCTGTTTTTT. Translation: CASSLGHTNTGELFF.

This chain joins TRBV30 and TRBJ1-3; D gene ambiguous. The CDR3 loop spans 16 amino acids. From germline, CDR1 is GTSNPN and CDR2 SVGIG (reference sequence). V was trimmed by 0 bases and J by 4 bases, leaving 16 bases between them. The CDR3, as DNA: TGTGCCTGGAGTGTATTATCGTGGAGGGCGGGAAACACCATATATTTT. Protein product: CAWSVLSWRAGNTIYF.

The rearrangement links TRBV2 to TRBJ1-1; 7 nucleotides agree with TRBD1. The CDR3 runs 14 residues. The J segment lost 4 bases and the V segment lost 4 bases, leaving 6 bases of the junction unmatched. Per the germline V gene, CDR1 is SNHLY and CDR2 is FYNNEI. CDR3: CASSGTGEGTEAFF. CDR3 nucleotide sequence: TGTGCCAGCAGTGGAACAGGGGAAGGCACTGAAGCTTTCTTT.

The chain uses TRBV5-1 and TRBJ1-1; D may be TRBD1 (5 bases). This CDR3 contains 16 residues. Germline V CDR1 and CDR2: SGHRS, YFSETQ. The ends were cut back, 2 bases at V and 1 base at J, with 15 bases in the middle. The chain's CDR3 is CASSLLPGLENTEAFF. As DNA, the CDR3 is TGCGCCAGCAGCTTATTACCGGGACTCGAGAACACTGAAGCTTTCTTT.

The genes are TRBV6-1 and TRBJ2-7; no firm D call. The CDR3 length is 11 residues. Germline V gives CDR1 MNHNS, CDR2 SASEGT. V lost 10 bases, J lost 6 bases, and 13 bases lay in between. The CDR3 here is CAIRLGGEQYF. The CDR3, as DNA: TGTGCCATTCGCCTCGGCGGCGAGCAGTACTTC.

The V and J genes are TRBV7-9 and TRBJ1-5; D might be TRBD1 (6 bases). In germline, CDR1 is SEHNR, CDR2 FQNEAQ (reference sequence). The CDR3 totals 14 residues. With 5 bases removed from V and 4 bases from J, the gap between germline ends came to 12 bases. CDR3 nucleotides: TGTGCCAGCAGCCCAAACAGGGAGAATCAGCCCCAGCATTTT. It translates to CASSPNRENQPQHF. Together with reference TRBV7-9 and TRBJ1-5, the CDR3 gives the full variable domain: DTGVSQNPRHKITKRGQNVTFRCDPISEHNRLYWYRQTLGQGPEFLTYFQNEAQLEKSRLLSDRFSAERPKGSFSTLEIQRTEQGDSAMYLCASSPNRENQPQHFGDGTRLSIL.

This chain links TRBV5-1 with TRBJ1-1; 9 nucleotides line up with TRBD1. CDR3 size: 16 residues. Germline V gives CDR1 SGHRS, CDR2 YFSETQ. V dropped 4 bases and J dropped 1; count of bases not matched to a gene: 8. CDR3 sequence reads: CASSASGQGSNTEAFF. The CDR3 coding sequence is TGCGCCAGCAGCGCGTCGGGACAGGGTTCGAACACTGAAGCTTTCTTT.

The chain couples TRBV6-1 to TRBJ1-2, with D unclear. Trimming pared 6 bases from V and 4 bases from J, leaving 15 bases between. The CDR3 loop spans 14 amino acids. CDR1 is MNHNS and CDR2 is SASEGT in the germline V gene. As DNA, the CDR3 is TGTGCCAGCAGCCCAGAACCTCCGATCTATGGCTACACCTTC. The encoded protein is CASSPEPPIYGYTF.